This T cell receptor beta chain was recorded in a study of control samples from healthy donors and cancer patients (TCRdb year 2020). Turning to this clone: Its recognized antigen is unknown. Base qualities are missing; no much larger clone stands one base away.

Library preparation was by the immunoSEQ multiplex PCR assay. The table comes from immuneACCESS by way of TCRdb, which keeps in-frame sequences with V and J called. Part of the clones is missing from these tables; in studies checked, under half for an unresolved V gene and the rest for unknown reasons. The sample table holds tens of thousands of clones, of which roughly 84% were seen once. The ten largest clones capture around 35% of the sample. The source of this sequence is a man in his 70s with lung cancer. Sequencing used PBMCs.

The CDR3 region has the sequence CSARGQGKAFF. The DNA is as follows: TGCAGTGCGAGGGGACAGGGAAAAGCTTTCTTT. This chain is built from TRBV20-1 and TRBJ1-1; 9 central nucleotides agree with TRBD1. The germline V and J ends show losses of 6 bases and 9 bases respectively, and no gene match explains 5 bases of the junction. Looking up the germline V gene (reference sequence) yields CDR1 DFQATT and CDR2 SNEGSKA. The CDR3, cysteine through phenylalanine, is 11 amino acids long. Just the 33-base CDR3 DNA is kept, in frame starting at base 1.